The present T cell receptor beta chain was sequenced within a study of radiation and T cells in renal cell carcinoma. The study's findings and limits: No pretreatment tumor biopsies were available for baseline clonotypes.

Assay: immunoSEQ multiplex PCR; the TCRdb copy retains only in-frame clones and omits some. The sample lists roughly 140,000 clones, roughly 87% occurring once. Trimming pared 6 bases from V and 0 bases from J, leaving 12 bases between. The germline CDR1 and CDR2 sequences are MGHRA and YSYEKL. The CDR3 covers 15 residues. Remarks on this clone: The antigen remains undetermined.

Time point meaning: blood 2 weeks post-SBRT. Noted treatment: 15 Gy SBRT to primary tumor, nephrectomy 4 weeks later. This receptor was identified in a woman between 45 and 60 years old with renal cell carcinoma. The chain carries TRBV4-1 and TRBJ2-1; D perhaps matches TRBD2 (6 bases). The material was blood, obtained from a patient whose treatment included radiotherapy and nephrectomy. CDR3 in DNA: TGCGCCAGCAGTCACGGGAGAAGCTCCTACAATGAGCAGTTCTTC. Amino acids: CASSHGRSSYNEQFF.